Listed below are T cell receptor beta chains from one sample, sequenced in a study of T-cell memory formation after mild COVID-19. TCRdb independently ran MiXCR on the 5' RACE reads; one entry per CDR3 protein. This table holds about 610,000 distinct CDR3 sequences, about 18% found once. The sample comprised PBMCs or a T cell subset sorted from them (not recorded which). The receptors were gathered from an adult woman who had mild COVID-19 (a few samples of this study predate the infection). Cell type and time point are not known. CDR3s include the opening cysteine and the closing phenylalanine or tryptophan. Each record gives: CDR3 DNA, CDR3 protein, V gene, D gene, clone size, J gene. The D gene is left open where the match is weak. Some rows mark clone size as missing; the rest say once, few, many or name a class of expanded clone.

CDR3nt: TGTGCCTGGAGGCGGGACAGGCGAGAGACCCAGTACTTC; CDR3aa: CAWRRDRRETQYF; v_gene: TRBV30; d_gene: TRBD1; abundance: many; j_gene: TRBJ2-5
CDR3nt: TGTGCCAGCAGCCCCTCCTCTTCGGGGCTTAGGGGTGAGCAGTTCTTC; CDR3aa: CASSPSSSGLRGEQFF; v_gene: TRBV9; d_gene: .; abundance: once; j_gene: TRBJ2-1
CDR3nt: TGTGCCAGCAGCGTGACCGCGACCCGGGACGAGCAGTACTTC; CDR3aa: CASSVTATRDEQYF; v_gene: TRBV7-8; d_gene: .; abundance: .; j_gene: TRBJ2-7
CDR3nt: TGTGCCAGCAGCCAGACAGTACGCACTGAAGCTTTCTTT; CDR3aa: CASSQTVRTEAFF; v_gene: TRBV14; d_gene: .; abundance: .; j_gene: TRBJ1-1
CDR3nt: TGTGCCAGCAGCCCGGAACAGGGTCCGGGGGAGACCCAGTACTTC; CDR3aa: CASSPEQGPGETQYF; v_gene: TRBV7-9; d_gene: .; abundance: few; j_gene: TRBJ2-5
CDR3nt: TGTGCCATCCTGACGGGGAATGAGCAGTTCTTC; CDR3aa: CAILTGNEQFF; v_gene: TRBV10-3; d_gene: .; abundance: few; j_gene: TRBJ2-1
CDR3nt: TGTGCCAGCAGTTCCCGGTGGGATACGCAGTATTTT; CDR3aa: CASSSRWDTQYF; v_gene: TRBV6-5; d_gene: .; abundance: few; j_gene: TRBJ2-3
CDR3nt: TGCGCCAGCAGCTTGGCCGGGGGGCAGAACACTGAAGCTTTCTTT; CDR3aa: CASSLAGGQNTEAFF; v_gene: TRBV5-1; d_gene: .; abundance: many; j_gene: TRBJ1-1
CDR3nt: TGTGCCAGCAGCCAAGGACTAGCGAACACAGATACGCAGTATTTT; CDR3aa: CASSQGLANTDTQYF; v_gene: TRBV7-2; d_gene: TRBD2; abundance: .; j_gene: TRBJ2-3
CDR3nt: TGTGCCAGCTCACCCTCGGTCGCGGGGGGGCTCAATGAGCAGTTCTTC; CDR3aa: CASSPSVAGGLNEQFF; v_gene: TRBV18; d_gene: TRBD2; abundance: .; j_gene: TRBJ2-1
CDR3nt: TGCAGCGTGGGAGGGCCACCCAGGAGCGGCTACACCTTC; CDR3aa: CSVGGPPRSGYTF; v_gene: TRBV29-1; d_gene: .; abundance: many; j_gene: TRBJ1-2
CDR3nt: TGTGCCAGCAGACGAGAGGACAGAATGAACACTGAAGCTTTCTTT; CDR3aa: CASRREDRMNTEAFF; v_gene: TRBV7-9; d_gene: .; abundance: .; j_gene: TRBJ1-1
CDR3nt: TGTGCCAGCAGTTACGTAGGACACAGTGGAGATACGCAGTATTTT; CDR3aa: CASSYVGHSGDTQYF; v_gene: TRBV6-5; d_gene: .; abundance: many; j_gene: TRBJ2-3
CDR3nt: TGCAGTGCCACTAAGGGAGCGGGGGCCGGAGATACGCAGTATTTT; CDR3aa: CSATKGAGAGDTQYF; v_gene: TRBV20-1; d_gene: TRBD2; abundance: few; j_gene: TRBJ2-3
CDR3nt: TGTGCCACCGCCGGGGACATCGGCACAGATACGCAGTATTTT; CDR3aa: CATAGDIGTDTQYF; v_gene: TRBV24-1; d_gene: .; abundance: .; j_gene: TRBJ2-3
CDR3nt: TGTGCCAGCACCACAGGGGGCGCGGGAAATGAGCAGTTCTTC; CDR3aa: CASTTGGAGNEQFF; v_gene: TRBV6-1; d_gene: TRBD1; abundance: few; j_gene: TRBJ2-1
CDR3nt: TGTGCCAGCAGCACGACCCTCGGACAGGGAAGGTACTATGGCTACACCTTC; CDR3aa: CASSTTLGQGRYYGYTF; v_gene: TRBV7-9; d_gene: TRBD1; abundance: few; j_gene: TRBJ1-2
CDR3nt: TGCGCCAGCAGCTTGGGCGCACAGGGAAGCTACGAGCAGTACTTC; CDR3aa: CASSLGAQGSYEQYF; v_gene: TRBV5-1; d_gene: .; abundance: many; j_gene: TRBJ2-7
CDR3nt: TGTGCCAGCAGCGACGACAGGGACTCCTACAATGAGCAGTTCTTC; CDR3aa: CASSDDRDSYNEQFF; v_gene: TRBV7-9; d_gene: TRBD1; abundance: .; j_gene: TRBJ2-1
CDR3nt: TGTGCCAGCTCACCACGGCAGGGAGGGAAAAAAACTGAAGCTTTCTTT; CDR3aa: CASSPRQGGKKTEAFF; v_gene: TRBV18; d_gene: .; abundance: few; j_gene: TRBJ1-1
CDR3nt: TGTGCCAGCAGCGGCTATAGGGGCTCGGACTATGGCTACACCTTC; CDR3aa: CASSGYRGSDYGYTF; v_gene: TRBV7-9; d_gene: .; abundance: many; j_gene: TRBJ1-2
CDR3nt: TGTGCCTGTACCCCCGGGACCTACGAGCAGTACTTC; CDR3aa: CACTPGTYEQYF; v_gene: TRBV30; d_gene: .; abundance: .; j_gene: TRBJ2-7
CDR3nt: TGTGCCAGCAGCCCTACAGGGGGCCTCGCTGAAGCTTTCTTT; CDR3aa: CASSPTGGLAEAFF; v_gene: TRBV7-8; d_gene: TRBD1; abundance: .; j_gene: TRBJ1-1
CDR3nt: TGTGCCAGCAGTTTCCGGATAGGTGAAGCTTTCTTT; CDR3aa: CASSFRIGEAFF; v_gene: TRBV12-3/TRBV12-4; d_gene: .; abundance: few; j_gene: TRBJ1-1
CDR3nt: TGTGCCAGCAGCCGCACAGGGGCCAATGAGCAGTTCTTC; CDR3aa: CASSRTGANEQFF; v_gene: TRBV4-2; d_gene: TRBD1; abundance: many; j_gene: TRBJ2-1
CDR3nt: TGTGCCATCGCACGGGTCAGCAATCAGCCCCAGCATTTT; CDR3aa: CAIARVSNQPQHF; v_gene: TRBV6-2/TRBV6-3; d_gene: .; abundance: few; j_gene: TRBJ1-5
CDR3nt: TGCGCCAGCAGCTCCGGGACAGACTGGGGTAGGACTGAAGCTTTCTTT; CDR3aa: CASSSGTDWGRTEAFF; v_gene: TRBV5-1; d_gene: TRBD1; abundance: few; j_gene: TRBJ1-1
CDR3nt: TGTGCCAGCAGTTATAGGGACGAGGGAGCATTTGAGTACTTC; CDR3aa: CASSYRDEGAFEYF; v_gene: TRBV6-2/TRBV6-3; d_gene: .; abundance: few; j_gene: TRBJ2-4
CDR3nt: TGCAGCCTAGAAAGCCCAACGGGACTTACAGATACGCAGTATTTT; CDR3aa: CSLESPTGLTDTQYF; v_gene: TRBV29-1; d_gene: .; abundance: .; j_gene: TRBJ2-3
CDR3nt: TGTGCCAGCTCACCTGGAATCCCGGGGGCCCGCACAGATACGCAGTATTTT; CDR3aa: CASSPGIPGARTDTQYF; v_gene: TRBV18; d_gene: .; abundance: few; j_gene: TRBJ2-3
CDR3nt: TGCGCCAGCAGCCAAACCTTCCCCGGGACTAGCGGGAGACTTGAGCAGTACTTC; CDR3aa: CASSQTFPGTSGRLEQYF; v_gene: TRBV4-3; d_gene: TRBD2; abundance: .; j_gene: TRBJ2-7
CDR3nt: TGTGCCAGCACTATAGGGAGTTTAGGCGAGCAGTACTTC; CDR3aa: CASTIGSLGEQYF; v_gene: TRBV6-5; d_gene: .; abundance: few; j_gene: TRBJ2-7
CDR3nt: TGTGCCAGCAGAGTCTCAGCGGCAGGGTGGTCCGGGGAGCTGTTTTTT; CDR3aa: CASRVSAAGWSGELFF; v_gene: TRBV27; d_gene: .; abundance: few; j_gene: TRBJ2-2
CDR3nt: TGTGCCAGCAGTTCGGGCCAGCTCCCAGATACGCAGTATTTT; CDR3aa: CASSSGQLPDTQYF; v_gene: TRBV28; d_gene: .; abundance: .; j_gene: TRBJ2-3
CDR3nt: TGTGGCAGCAGTTCGTGGACCTACGAGCAGTACTTC; CDR3aa: CGSSSWTYEQYF; v_gene: TRBV6-1; d_gene: .; abundance: .; j_gene: TRBJ2-7
CDR3nt: TGTGCCAGCAGTGAAACGAGGTCGGCCCTAGGGACCCAGTACTTC; CDR3aa: CASSETRSALGTQYF; v_gene: TRBV6-1; d_gene: .; abundance: few; j_gene: TRBJ2-5
CDR3nt: TGTGCCAGCAGCTCGGACAGGACCGGGGTGGCCCTCCACTTT; CDR3aa: CASSSDRTGVALHF; v_gene: TRBV5-6; d_gene: TRBD1; abundance: .; j_gene: TRBJ1-6
CDR3nt: TGTGCCAGCAGTGAAGCGCTTCATGGGGACGTATCGGAGCAGTACTTC; CDR3aa: CASSEALHGDVSEQYF; v_gene: TRBV6-1; d_gene: .; abundance: .; j_gene: TRBJ2-7
CDR3nt: TGTGCCAGCAGCTTTAGTACGACGGAGACATACCAAGAGACCCAGTACTTC; CDR3aa: CASSFSTTETYQETQYF; v_gene: TRBV11-1; d_gene: .; abundance: few; j_gene: TRBJ2-5
CDR3nt: TGTGCCAGCAGCTCACCGACTAGCTCCAATGAGCAGTTCTTC; CDR3aa: CASSSPTSSNEQFF; v_gene: TRBV7-8; d_gene: TRBD2; abundance: .; j_gene: TRBJ2-1
CDR3nt: TGTGCCAGCAGCTTATTTTCAACTAATGAAAAACTGTTTTTT; CDR3aa: CASSLFSTNEKLFF; v_gene: TRBV7-8; d_gene: .; abundance: .; j_gene: TRBJ1-4
CDR3nt: TGTGCCAGCAGTTTAGGTTGGGGGGCGATGACTGAAGCTTTCTTT; CDR3aa: CASSLGWGAMTEAFF; v_gene: TRBV12-3/TRBV12-4; d_gene: .; abundance: few; j_gene: TRBJ1-1